The T cell receptor beta chain described here comes from a study of identical twins. General study points: Models underestimated how often monozygotic twins shared out-of-frame TCR alpha.

A universal primer site was created by template switching, with the cDNA bearing unique molecular identifiers. TCRdb re-called the 5' RACE reads with MiXCR, one entry per CDR3 protein. The sample includes around 250,000 distinct CDR3 sequences, about 7% of them seen just once. Trimming cost V 5 bases and J 1 base, with 17 bases left between them. Germline V gene sequence: CDR1 SGHTA, CDR2 FQGNSA. The CDR3 is made up of 16 amino acids. Healthy Caucasians supplied all donations. Points on this clonotype: Its antigen is undetermined.

This sample also appeared in a second study, on yellow fever vaccine responses in identical twins. That source notes: A vaccine T cell response that seemed partly convergent and partly personalized was reported in twins.

The TCR sequence derives from a woman between 18 and 29 years old in good health. This sequence joins TRBV7-2 and TRBJ2-5; D remains unclear. Sequencing input: memory (CD45RO+) T cells sorted from blood. The CDR3 loop is CASSPDFGSFQETQYF. The CDR3 DNA reads as TGTGCCAGCAGCCCCGACTTCGGCAGTTTCCAAGAGACCCAGTACTTC.